This entry is about one T cell receptor beta chain. Its target is unknown. PCR was run on genomic DNA. The TCR beta CDR3 region was amplified using 30 forward and 13 reverse primers. TCRdb re-derived calls from the multiplex PCR reads in MiXCR, one entry per CDR3 protein. The table shows 280,000 or so distinct CDR3 sequences, with roughly 50% occurring only once. This sample is drawn from a study of type 1 and type 2 diabetes patients. As for the study in general: Samples came from type 1 diabetic, type 2 diabetic or nondiabetic people, recruited in China. Study-wide results and caveats: Groups were not age- or gender-matched, which may bias interpretation.

Anyone with other autoimmune disease or infection in the prior four weeks was excluded. Peripheral blood, around 9.5 milliliters per participant, was collected. Germline loops: CDR1 SNHLY, CDR2 FYNNEI. The CDR3 runs 14 residues. The ends were cut back, 3 bases at V and 5 bases at J, with 13 bases in the middle. The chain links TRBV2 to TRBJ2-5; either TRBD1 or TRBD2 may fit D (5 bases each). This TCR derives from a man aged 18 to 35 with type 2 diabetes. The sequenced material came from peripheral blood mononuclear cells (PBMCs). The CDR3 sequence is CASSDSGGPETQYF. CDR3 nucleotides: TGTGCCAGCAGTGACAGTGGGGGTCCGGAGACCCAGTACTTC.